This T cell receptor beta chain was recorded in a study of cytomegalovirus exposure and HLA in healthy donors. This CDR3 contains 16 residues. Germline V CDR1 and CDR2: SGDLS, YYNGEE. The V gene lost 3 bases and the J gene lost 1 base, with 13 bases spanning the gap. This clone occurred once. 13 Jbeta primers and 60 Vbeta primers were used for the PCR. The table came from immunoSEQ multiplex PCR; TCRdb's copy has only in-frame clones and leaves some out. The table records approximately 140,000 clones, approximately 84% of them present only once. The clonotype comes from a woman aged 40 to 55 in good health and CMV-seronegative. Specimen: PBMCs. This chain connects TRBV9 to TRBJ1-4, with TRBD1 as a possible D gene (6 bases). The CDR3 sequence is CASSETTGLTNEKLFF. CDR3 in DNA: TGTGCCAGCAGCGAGACCACAGGGTTAACTAATGAAAAACTGTTTTTT.